The rows below give T cell receptor beta chains drawn from one sample of a study of human T cells and chemical hapten exposure. MiXCR, applied by TCRdb to the RACE reads, yields one record per CDR3 protein. In the table there are over 70,000 distinct CDR3 sequences, 8.5% to 9% of which are singletons. This specimen consisted of whole blood, obtained in connection with sensitization to the hapten diphenylcyclopropenone (DPC). These receptor sequences come from a woman aged 50 to 60 with alopecia areata. Some clones in this sample may be carry-over from other donors' samples. Both conserved end residues are part of each CDR3. The order of the fields is V gene, J gene, clone size, D gene, CDR3 DNA, CDR3 protein. A D gene is named only where the DNA matches it firmly. Size is omitted from some rows. Given values are once, few, many or a class for expanded clones.

>TRBV12-3/TRBV12-4|TRBJ1-3|many|-
TGTGCCAGCAGTTTCCCGAGTGGAACTGGAAACACCATATATTTT
CASSFPSGTGNTIYF
>TRBV12-3/TRBV12-4|TRBJ2-7|many|-
TGTGCCAGCAGGGGGGATGGGTCCTACGAGCAGTACTTC
CASRGDGSYEQYF
>TRBV20-1|TRBJ1-1|few|-
TGCAGTGCCAGTGGTAGGAACACTGAAGCTTTCTTT
CSASGRNTEAFF
>TRBV20-1|TRBJ1-1|few|-
TGCAGTGCTCTACGGGCAGCGAACACTGAAGCTTTCTTT
CSALRAANTEAFF
>TRBV7-9|TRBJ2-2|many|TRBD1
TGTGCCAGCAGCTCTACAGGGGCCGGGGAGCTGTTTTTT
CASSSTGAGELFF
>TRBV12-3/TRBV12-4|TRBJ1-5|many|-
TGTGCCAGCAGTTTAAGTGAGGGTCTAGGGCCCCAGCATTTT
CASSLSEGLGPQHF
>TRBV5-1|TRBJ2-7|few|TRBD2
TGCGCCAGCAGCTCCGGAGGGACTAGCGCCTACGAGCAGTACTTC
CASSSGGTSAYEQYF
>TRBV7-9|TRBJ1-4|few|TRBD1
TGTGCCAGCAGCTTAACGACCCGACAGGGCGGTGAAAAACTGTTTTTT
CASSLTTRQGGEKLFF
>TRBV5-4|TRBJ2-7|-|TRBD1
TGTGCCAGCACTGTGACAGGGGCGGAGGTAAGGTACGAGCAGTACTTC
CASTVTGAEVRYEQYF
>TRBV2|TRBJ2-7|-|TRBD2
TGTGCCAGCAGGGGAGGTAGAGCGGGGCGCTCCTACGAGCAGTACTTC
CASRGGRAGRSYEQYF
>TRBV13|TRBJ2-3|few|TRBD1
TGTGCCAGCAGCTGGGACAGGGGGTGGGCAGATACGCAGTATTTT
CASSWDRGWADTQYF
>TRBV2|TRBJ1-5|few|-
TGTGCCAGCAGTGAAGCGGACGGGTTAAATCAGCCCCAGCATTTT
CASSEADGLNQPQHF
>TRBV28|TRBJ1-4|few|-
TGTGCCAGCAGGTACAGGATAACAACTAATGAAAAACTGTTTTTT
CASRYRITTNEKLFF
>TRBV18|TRBJ1-3|few|-
TGTGCCAGCTCACCGAACGGGTACGACTCCGGAAACACCATATATTTT
CASSPNGYDSGNTIYF
>TRBV20-1|TRBJ1-1|few|-
TGCAGTGCTAGAGATGGTTCCCACACTGAAGCTTTCTTT
CSARDGSHTEAFF
>TRBV20-1|TRBJ2-5|few|TRBD2
TGCAGTGCCAGAACCGGGGGGGAGACCCAGTACTTC
CSARTGGETQYF
>TRBV19|TRBJ2-3|-|-
TGTGCCAGCCGGACTGATTACTTAGATACGCAGTATTTT
CASRTDYLDTQYF
>TRBV11-2|TRBJ2-1|many|-
TGTGCCAGCAGCGCCGTTGGGCACGCGAAAGGTTACAATGAGCAGTTCTTC
CASSAVGHAKGYNEQFF
>TRBV28|TRBJ2-6|few|TRBD1
TGTGCCAGCAGTCAAGGAGGGACAGGTCGCTCTGGGGCCAACGTCCTGACTTTC
CASSQGGTGRSGANVLTF
>TRBV19|TRBJ2-7|-|TRBD1
TGTGCCAGTAGTATAGGGGACAGGGGCTCCGAGCAGTACTTC
CASSIGDRGSEQYF
>TRBV7-6|TRBJ1-4|-|-
TGTGCCAGCAGGGTTCAAGACACAACTAATGAAAAACTGTTTTTT
CASRVQDTTNEKLFF
>TRBV12-3/TRBV12-4|TRBJ2-7|-|-
TGTGCCAGCAGTTTCGGGGTAGATCTTTCCTACGAGCAGTACTTC
CASSFGVDLSYEQYF
>TRBV13|TRBJ2-5|-|TRBD2
TGTGCCAGCAGCCTCCGGGGACAGGATCGACTAGCGGGAATGAAAGAGACCCAGTACTTC
CASSLRGQDRLAGMKETQYF
>TRBV10-3|TRBJ2-2|few|-
TGTGCCATCAGTGAGCGGGGCACCGGGGAGCTGTTTTTT
CAISERGTGELFF
>TRBV29-1|TRBJ2-5|many|-
TGCAGCGTCGCCTCCCGTCGGCTCCTCCAAGAGACCCAGTACTTC
CSVASRRLLQETQYF
>TRBV7-2|TRBJ1-6|-|-
TGTGCCAGCAGCTTAGGCGGGCCAAAGGGTTCACCCCTCCACTTT
CASSLGGPKGSPLHF
>TRBV7-9|TRBJ2-3|-|-
TGTGCCAGCAGCAAGCCCAAAGATACGCAGTATTTT
CASSKPKDTQYF
>TRBV12-3/TRBV12-4|TRBJ2-7|few|-
TGTGCCAGCAGTTTGTCGGGTCCCCCCTACGAGCAGTACTTC
CASSLSGPPYEQYF
>TRBV5-1|TRBJ1-4|few|-
TGCGCCAGCAGCCCAGGGGAGACTAATGAAAAACTGTTTTTT
CASSPGETNEKLFF
>TRBV29-1|TRBJ2-7|many|-
TGCAGCGTTGAGGGCACCAGATACGAGCAGTACTTC
CSVEGTRYEQYF
>TRBV12-3/TRBV12-4|TRBJ2-1|-|-
TGTGCCAGCAGGAGGGACTCGCAGTACAATGAGCAGTTCTTC
CASRRDSQYNEQFF
>TRBV19|TRBJ1-5|few|TRBD1
TGTGCCAGTTCCACAGGGGTCAATCAGCCCCAGCATTTT
CASSTGVNQPQHF
>TRBV9|TRBJ2-1|few|-
TGTGCCAGCAGCGGAACCGGGACTTCCTACAATGAGCAGTTCTTC
CASSGTGTSYNEQFF
>TRBV12-5|TRBJ1-4|few|-
TGTGCTAGTGGACAGGGCCCAGACGGTGAAAAACTGTTTTTT
CASGQGPDGEKLFF
>TRBV29-1|TRBJ1-5|many|TRBD1
TGCAGCGTTAGGACAGGGACCAATCAGCCCCAGCATTTT
CSVRTGTNQPQHF
>TRBV28|TRBJ1-1|-|-
TGTGCCAGCAGTTTTGGGAACGCTGAAGCTTTCTTT
CASSFGNAEAFF
>TRBV5-6|TRBJ1-5|-|-
TGTGCCAGCGTGCCCTGGGGGAGCAATCAGCCCCAGCATTTT
CASVPWGSNQPQHF
>TRBV20-1|TRBJ1-2|many|-
TGCAGTGCTAGAGATAGAGTCTCGCTACGGGGTGGGCAAGGGGGATATGGCTACACCTTC
CSARDRVSLRGGQGGYGYTF
>TRBV24-1|TRBJ2-2|many|-
TGTGCCACCAAGGCAGATGGTGCCACCGGGGAGCTGTTTTTT
CATKADGATGELFF
>TRBV5-6|TRBJ1-4|-|-
TGTGCCAGCAGCTTGTGGGGCAGCTACACAACTAATGAAAAACTGTTTTTT
CASSLWGSYTTNEKLFF
>TRBV28|TRBJ2-2|few|-
TGTGCCAGCAAGACGGGAACCTACACCGGGGAGCTGTTTTTT
CASKTGTYTGELFF
>TRBV6-6|TRBJ2-3|-|-
TGTGCCAGCAGTTACGGGGAGAAAGATACGCAGTATTTT
CASSYGEKDTQYF
>TRBV5-5|TRBJ1-1|-|-
TGTGCCAGCAGCTTGGACGCGCCCACTGAAGCTTTCTTT
CASSLDAPTEAFF
>TRBV7-9|TRBJ2-5|many|-
TGTGCCAGCCATACAGGAGCCGAAGAGACCCAGTACTTC
CASHTGAEETQYF
>TRBV20-1|TRBJ1-1|many|-
TGCAGTGCTAGAGGCCCAGGTAGAGGAACTGAAGCTTTCTTT
CSARGPGRGTEAFF
>TRBV14|TRBJ2-3|-|-
TGTGCCAGCAGCCAAGTAGGACGGAGCACAGATACGCAGTATTTT
CASSQVGRSTDTQYF
>TRBV19|TRBJ2-7|-|-
TGTGCCAGTAGTATAGCAGGGTCCTCCTACGAGCAGTACTTC
CASSIAGSSYEQYF
>TRBV6-2/TRBV6-3|TRBJ1-5|few|-
TGTGCCAGCAGTTACGACGACCTAGGCAATCAGCCCCAGCATTTT
CASSYDDLGNQPQHF
>TRBV12-3/TRBV12-4|TRBJ2-3|many|TRBD2
TGTGCCAGCAGTTTCCAACGCTTAGCGGGAGGGACAGATACGCAGTATTTT
CASSFQRLAGGTDTQYF
>TRBV6-6|TRBJ1-1|-|-
TGTGCCAGCAGACTACAGGTAATCACTGAAGCTTTCTTT
CASRLQVITEAFF
>TRBV12-5|TRBJ1-1|many|TRBD1
TGTGCTAGTGGTTTTGACAGGGGGGACCGGGGCACTGAAGCTTTCTTT
CASGFDRGDRGTEAFF
>TRBV6-2/TRBV6-3|TRBJ2-3|-|TRBD2
TGTGCCAGCAGTTTGCTAGCGGCTGTCACAGATACGCAGTATTTT
CASSLLAAVTDTQYF
>TRBV25-1|TRBJ1-2|-|-
TGTGCCAGCAGTGAATATAATGTGGGACACTATGGCTACACCTTC
CASSEYNVGHYGYTF